This TCR beta chain was recovered during a study of cytomegalovirus exposure and HLA in healthy donors. Sequencing was performed with immunoSEQ multiplex PCR; in TCRdb, only in-frame clones are kept and a portion is missing. Of 150,000 to 250,000 clones in the sample, 80% to 85% are singletons; the top ten hold 1% to 1.5%. Study-wide results and limits: Reports credit the classifier with highly specific, highly sensitive diagnosis of cytomegalovirus status. Cytomegalovirus-associated TCR beta chains were listed, numbering 164.

A 120-subject validation cohort, separate from the roughly 700-subject first cohort, supplied the donors. About this clone itself: As yet, its antigen is unknown.

The germline CDR1 and CDR2 sequences are MNHEY and SVGAGI. The CDR3 extends over 16 amino acids. Trimming took 0 bases from V and 0 from J, leaving 9 bases between them. Sequenced: PBMCs. The rearrangement links TRBV6-5 to TRBJ1-3, with D possibly matching TRBD1 (6 bases). This clonotype was sampled from a woman aged 25 to 39 in good health and CMV-seronegative. The CDR3 reads CASSYSQGSSGNTIYF. CDR3 sequence (DNA): TGTGCCAGCAGTTACTCGCAGGGGTCCTCTGGAAACACCATATATTTT.